This T cell receptor beta chain was recorded in a study of control samples from healthy donors and cancer patients. The CDR3 has 12 residues. Profiled with immunoSEQ multiplex PCR; TCRdb holds only in-frame clones, not every one. The sample includes more than 95,000 clones, about nine tenths of them seen just once. Sequencing input: blood. The clonotype was recovered from a man aged 35 to 55 in good health. The chain carries TRBV21-1 and TRBJ2-1. TRBV21-1 is tagged as a pseudogene. This CDR3 is CASSKIYNEQFF. CDR3 bases: TGTGCCAGCAGCAAGATTTACAATGAGCAGTTCTTC.